This T cell receptor beta chain comes out of a study of human T cells and chemical hapten exposure. Turning to the study itself: Once 0.01% DPC had been applied to the upper back by patch test, readings were taken at 6 days.

In its sample, this clonotype was seen a few times. Its target is unknown. Study findings and constraints: DPC sensitization produced no change in TCRs with frequency above 1 in 1000.

The time point denotes: patch test 3, about 24 weeks after DPC sensitization. Treatment indicated: therapeutic diphenylcyclopropenone sensitization with weekly scalp DPC. In the library, unique molecular identifiers were attached to individual cDNA molecules. From the RACE reads, TCRdb called clonotypes with MiXCR, one entry per CDR3 protein. The table has roughly 100,000 distinct CDR3 sequences, under 40% seen once; the top ten hold less than 3%. The TCR comes from a man between 40 and 49 years old with alopecia areata. Some clones in this sample may be carry-over from other donors' samples. The sample consisted of whole blood, taken in connection with sensitization to the hapten diphenylcyclopropenone (DPC).

CDR3 in amino acids: CASSSLYPKTGNGEQFF. CDR3 sequence (DNA): TGTGCCAGCAGTTCCCTTTATCCCAAGACAGGGAACGGTGAGCAGTTCTTC. The V and J genes are TRBV28 and TRBJ2-1; 7 positions match TRBD1. V shed 4 bases and J 9 bases; nucleotides not matched to a gene: 18. CDR3 length: 17 amino acids. Looked up from germline, CDR1 is MDHEN and CDR2 is SYDVKM.